The 25 T cell receptor beta chains below were found in one sample sequenced in a study of T cells in Graves' hyperthyroidism and ophthalmopathy. Using RNA transcripts as the source, TCR beta CDR3 regions were amplified. TCR CDR3 regions were first amplified by RT-PCR with HTBI primers. TCRdb re-called the multiplex PCR reads through MiXCR, storing one row per CDR3 protein. The table has 600,000 to 750,000 distinct CDR3 sequences, about 18% seen once. Sequenced: blood. The source of these receptors is a man aged 50-59 years with Graves' hyperthyroidism.

This clonotype was seen many times. The chain employs TRBV20-1 and TRBJ2-1; tentative D call: TRBD1 (6 bases). This CDR3 spans 11 amino acids. Trimming took off 6 bases at V and 10 bases at J, with 13 bases between the two ends. Germline V lookup: CDR1 DFQATT, CDR2 SNEGSKA (reference sequence). The CDR3 DNA reads TGCAGTGCACCGAAGAGGGGGGAGCAGTTCTTC. It encodes CSAPKRGEQFF.

The table lists this clonotype with many counts. This chain joins TRBV18 and TRBJ1-1; D not certain. Germline V gives CDR1 KGHSH, CDR2 LQKENI. Trimming pared 3 bases from V and 3 bases from J, leaving 14 bases between. The CDR3 has 15 residues. The CDR3 protein is CASSPRRTVDTEAFF. CDR3 DNA sequence: TGTGCCAGCTCACCCCGGCGGACGGTGGACACTGAAGCTTTCTTT.

In its sample, this clonotype was seen many times. The CDR3 nucleotides are TGTGCCAGCATATCTCTCGGCGAGCAGTACTTC. It translates to CASISLGEQYF. The chain employs TRBV6-2 or TRBV6-3 and TRBJ2-7; D gene ambiguous. The germline CDR1 and CDR2 sequences are MNHEY and SVGEGT. The ends were cut back, 7 bases at V and 6 bases at J, with 10 bases in the middle. The CDR3 has 11 residues.

This clonotype was counted a few times. The chain uses TRBV6-2 or TRBV6-3 and TRBJ1-5, with 7 bases identical to TRBD1. V shed 5 bases, J shed 7 bases, and the junction held 5 bases outside the gene matches. Looked up from germline, CDR1 is MNHEY and CDR2 is SVGEGT. The CDR3 extends over 13 amino acids. The CDR3 DNA follows: TGTGCCAGCAGTAGACAGGGATTCCAGCCCCAGCATTTT. This codes for CASSRQGFQPQHF.

This clonotype was seen a handful of times. J is TRBJ1-6 and V is TRBV5-5; a weak D match, TRBD1 (5 bases). From germline, CDR1 is SGHKS and CDR2 YYEKEE (reference sequence). Trimming took 3 bases from V and 9 from J, leaving 7 bases between them. The CDR3 is 12 amino acids. CDR3 coding DNA: TGTGCCAGCAGCTGGCAGGGTTCACCCCTCCACTTT. Translated: CASSWQGSPLHF.

The table lists this clonotype with a few counts. This sequence joins TRBV4-1 and TRBJ2-7; D remains ambiguous. V lost 4 bases and J 6 bases, leaving 16 bases between the germline ends. Germline V gene sequence: CDR1 MGHRA, CDR2 YSYEKL. The length of the CDR3 is 14 residues. This chain's CDR3 is CASSPSPSMGEQYF. CDR3 DNA: TGCGCCAGCAGCCCCAGCCCCTCCATGGGCGAGCAGTACTTC.

This clonotype was observed at least ten times. The chain employs TRBV20-1 and TRBJ2-2; the match to TRBD2 covers 12 bases. The CDR3 runs 15 residues. Looked up from germline, CDR1 is DFQATT and CDR2 is SNEGSKA (reference sequence). After removal of 5 bases from V and 5 bases from J, the junction contained 6 bases not matched to a gene. The CDR3 nucleotides read TGCAGTGCTCCTCGACTAGCGGGAGAAACCGGGGAGCTGTTTTTT. It encodes CSAPRLAGETGELFF.

In its sample, this clonotype was seen many times. This chain uses TRBV12-3 or TRBV12-4 with TRBJ2-1; no clear D. The length of the CDR3 is 14 residues. Trimming removed 3 bases from V and 8 bases from J, with 14 bases in between. In DNA form, the CDR3 reads TGTGCCAGCAGTTTCTCTCCTAGAACTTATGAGCAGTTCTTC. This encodes CASSFSPRTYEQFF.

The V call is TRBV25-1, the J call TRBJ2-7; D is unclear. Trimming took off 5 bases at V and 0 bases at J, with 8 bases between the two ends. Germline V gene sequence: CDR1 MGHDK, CDR2 SYGVNS. The CDR3 consists of 13 residues. This CDR3 is CASSMVSSYEQYF. CDR3 DNA sequence: TGTGCCAGCAGTATGGTTAGCTCCTACGAGCAGTACTTC.

The chain couples TRBV20-1 to TRBJ2-7; a weak D match, TRBD2 (5 bases). The CDR3 spans 13 residues. Germline V gene sequence: CDR1 DFQATT, CDR2 SNEGSKA (reference sequence). V dropped 6 bases and J dropped 7 bases, with 19 bases sitting between them. The CDR3 sequence: CSARRTPPREQYF. The CDR3 coding sequence is TGCAGTGCCCGGAGGACTCCTCCTCGGGAGCAGTACTTC.

This clonotype was counted a few times. The gene calls are TRBV5-5 and TRBJ1-2; D is ambiguous. Trimming left V 3 bases short and J 4 bases short, with 22 bases between. The CDR3 has 17 residues. Germline CDR1 reads SGHKS; CDR2 reads YYEKEE (reference sequence). CDR3 nucleotide sequence: TGTGCCAGCAGCTCTTACGGACGGACCCCGGACCTCTATGGCTACACCTTC. It translates to CASSSYGRTPDLYGYTF.

This clonotype occurred a few times. This sequence joins TRBV29-1 and TRBJ2-3, with D perhaps given as TRBD1 or TRBD2 (5 bases each). This CDR3 has 15 amino acids. CDR1 is SQVTM and CDR2 is ANQGSEA in the germline V gene. V was clipped by 0 bases and J by 7 bases, with 17 bases between them. The CDR3 sequence is CSVEDRGLREYTQYF. In DNA, the CDR3 is TGCAGCGTTGAAGATCGGGGCTTGAGGGAGTATACGCAGTATTTT.

J is TRBJ2-7 and V is TRBV7-9; no clear D gene. Germline V gene sequence: CDR1 SEHNR, CDR2 FQNEAQ (reference sequence). V shed 5 bases and J shed 2 bases, with 13 bases lying between them. The CDR3 is made up of 14 amino acids. The CDR3 sequence: CASSPVTVTYEQYF. CDR3 coding DNA: TGTGCCAGCAGCCCAGTGACGGTTACCTACGAGCAGTACTTC.

This clonotype turned up a few times. The CDR3 nucleotides are TGTGCCAGCAGCTTAGTGGGAGGGGGACCTAGCAGGCGGACAGATACGCAGTATTTT. It specifies CASSLVGGGPSRRTDTQYF. V gene TRBV7-9 combines with J gene TRBJ2-3; D is possibly TRBD2 (7 bases). The CDR3 covers 19 residues. Trimming removed 1 base at V and 3 bases at J, with 23 bases between. Germline V gene data show CDR1 as SEHNR and CDR2 as FQNEAQ (reference sequence).

V and J are TRBV6-2 or TRBV6-3 and TRBJ2-1, with 8 bases that match TRBD1. This CDR3 is 15 amino acids long. Germline CDR1 reads MNHEY; CDR2 reads SVGEGT. Trimming removed 10 bases from V and 12 bases from J; junction bases left unmatched: 20. CDR3 protein: CATELTGGHNVGQFF. The CDR3 bases are TGTGCCACTGAGCTCACAGGGGGTCATAATGTGGGGCAGTTCTTC.

This clonotype has a handful of counts. This chain links TRBV6-2 or TRBV6-3 with TRBJ2-1; possible D gene TRBD1, 6 bases. This CDR3 region has 15 residues. The V end lost 8 bases, the J end lost 1 base, and 15 bases lay between the germline ends. CDR1 is MNHEY, CDR2 SVGEGT, per germline. This CDR3 is CASGGHYTSYNEQFF. For the CDR3, the DNA is TGTGCCAGCGGGGGACATTATACTTCCTACAATGAGCAGTTCTTC.

The chain links TRBV10-2 to TRBJ1-4; D is perhaps TRBD1 (6 bases). Trimming left V 3 bases short and J 8 bases short, with 13 bases between. Germline V gene data show CDR1 as WSHSY and CDR2 as SAAADI. The CDR3 runs to 14 residues. Here the CDR3 DNA reads TGCGCCAGCAGTGATGGGGGGCCGGGGGAAAAACTGTTTTTT. The encoded protein is CASSDGGPGEKLFF.

This clonotype was found many times. V gene TRBV11-2 combines with J gene TRBJ2-2, with TRBD1 matching over 8 bases. Per the germline V gene, CDR1 is SGHAT and CDR2 is FQNNGV. CDR3 length equals 17 residues. V lost 1 base, J lost 0 bases, and 4 bases stayed unmatched. This chain's CDR3 is CASSLVGQGPNTGELFF. The CDR3, as DNA: TGTGCCAGCAGCTTAGTAGGACAGGGTCCGAACACCGGGGAGCTGTTTTTT.

This clonotype was seen repeatedly, ten times or more. The rearrangement joins TRBV24-1 to TRBJ1-4, with D tentatively TRBD1 (5 bases). The germline CDR1 and CDR2 sequences are KGHDR and SFDVKD. This CDR3 contains 13 residues. V lost 5 bases and J 7 bases, leaving 10 bases between the germline ends. The chain's CDR3 is CATSGGGGEKLFF. CDR3 nucleotide sequence: TGTGCCACCAGTGGGGGGGGTGGTGAAAAACTGTTTTTT.

This clonotype was found many times. The chain combines TRBV7-2 with TRBJ2-7; no clear D. Germline V gene data show CDR1 as SGHTA and CDR2 as FQGNSA. The germline V and J ends were trimmed by 1 base and 7 bases, with 11 bases remaining between them. This CDR3 region has 13 residues. CDR3 in DNA: TGTGCCAGCAGCTTAGTTACGGCTACGGAGCAGTACTTC. Translated: CASSLVTATEQYF.

This clonotype was recorded many times. The V gene is TRBV29-1, the J gene TRBJ2-3, with 8 positions matching TRBD1. The V and J ends lost 2 bases and 1 base, in that order; junction bases with no gene match: 2. The CDR3 covers 14 residues. Germline V gene sequence: CDR1 SQVTM, CDR2 ANQGSEA. CDR3 coding DNA: TGCAGCGTTGAAATGACAGGGGGCACAGATACGCAGTATTTT. Its translation: CSVEMTGGTDTQYF.

The rearrangement uses TRBV10-3 and TRBJ2-3; D might be TRBD2 (6 bases). This CDR3 contains 13 residues. Germline V CDR1 and CDR2: ENHRY, SYGVKD. Trimming cost V 7 bases and J 2 bases, with 10 bases left between them. CDR3 in amino acids: CAIMSGHTDTQYF. Written as DNA, the CDR3 is TGTGCCATCATGAGCGGGCACACAGATACGCAGTATTTT.

The chain carries TRBV19 and TRBJ2-7; TRBD2 matches at 9 bases. Germline assignment: CDR1 LNHDA and CDR2 SQIVND (reference sequence). This CDR3 is built from 15 residues. V gave up 6 bases and J gave up 0 bases; unmatched junction bases: 6. The CDR3 sequence is CASSPLAGNSYEQYF. CDR3 bases: TGTGCCAGTAGCCCCCTAGCGGGGAACTCCTACGAGCAGTACTTC.

The chain links TRBV30 to TRBJ1-2; 7 nucleotides line up with TRBD1. Losses at the gene ends were 2 bases for V and 3 bases for J; bases not matched to a gene: 9. The CDR3 extends over 15 amino acids. The germline gives CDR1 GTSNPN, CDR2 SVGIG (reference sequence). The CDR3, as DNA: TGTGCCTGGAGTCCAGGTGGAGGGGGCGACTATGGCTACACCTTC. It yields the protein CAWSPGGGGDYGYTF. Looking up the rest from reference TRBV30 and TRBJ1-2 gives the full variable domain: SQTIHQWPATLVQPVGSPLSLECTVEGTSNPNLYWYRQAAGRGLQLLFYSVGIGQISSEVPQNLSASRPQDRQFILSSKKLLLSDSGFYLCAWSPGGGGDYGYTFGSGTRLTVV.

This clonotype was picked up many times. The rearrangement links TRBV12-3 or TRBV12-4 to TRBJ2-1; D could derive from TRBD1 or TRBD2 (5 bases each). V was trimmed by 2 bases and J by 14 bases, leaving 16 bases between them. The CDR3 runs to 13 residues. Here the CDR3 reads CASSLIREGREFF. DNA of the CDR3: TGTGCCAGCAGTTTAATCCGAGAGGGACGTGAGTTCTTC.